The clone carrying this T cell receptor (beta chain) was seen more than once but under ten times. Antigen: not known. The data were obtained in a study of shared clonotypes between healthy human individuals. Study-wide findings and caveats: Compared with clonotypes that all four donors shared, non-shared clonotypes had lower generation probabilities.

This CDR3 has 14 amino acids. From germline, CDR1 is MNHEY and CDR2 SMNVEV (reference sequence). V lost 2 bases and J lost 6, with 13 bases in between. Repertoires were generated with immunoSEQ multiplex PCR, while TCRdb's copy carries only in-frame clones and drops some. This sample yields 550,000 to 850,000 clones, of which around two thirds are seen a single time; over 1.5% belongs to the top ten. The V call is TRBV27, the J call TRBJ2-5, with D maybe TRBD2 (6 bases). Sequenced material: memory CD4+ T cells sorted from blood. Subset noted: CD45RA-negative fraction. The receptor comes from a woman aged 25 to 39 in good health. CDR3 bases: TGTGCCAGCAGTTTAGCATTCGGCGGGAAGACCCAGTACTTC. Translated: CASSLAFGGKTQYF.